This T cell receptor (beta chain) was captured in a study of T-cell memory formation after mild COVID-19. Whole-study context: TCR clustering was largely donor specific.

Using constant-segment primers, 5'RACE produced TCR alpha and TCR beta cDNA libraries carrying sample barcodes and UMIs. A single record per CDR3 protein comes from TCRdb applying MiXCR to the 5' RACE reads. The sample includes under 700,000 distinct CDR3 sequences, 20% of them seen just once. As to this clonotype: Its target is not known.

General study points: CD4+ bias marked clones expanding day 15 to 37, unlike balanced contracting clones.

The sequence was collected from an adult woman who had mild COVID-19 (a few samples of this study predate the infection). Cell type and time point are not known. The material sequenced was PBMCs or a T cell subset sorted from them (not recorded which).

CDR3 loop: CASSQGATGPQETQYF. In DNA form, the CDR3 reads TGCGCCAGCAGCCAAGGAGCGACAGGACCCCAAGAGACCCAGTACTTC. The V gene is TRBV4-3, the J gene TRBJ2-5; D is perhaps TRBD1 (6 bases). This CDR3 has 16 amino acids. The V gene's germline CDR1 is LGHNA and CDR2 YSLEER. Trimming removed 1 base at V and 1 base at J, with 13 bases between.